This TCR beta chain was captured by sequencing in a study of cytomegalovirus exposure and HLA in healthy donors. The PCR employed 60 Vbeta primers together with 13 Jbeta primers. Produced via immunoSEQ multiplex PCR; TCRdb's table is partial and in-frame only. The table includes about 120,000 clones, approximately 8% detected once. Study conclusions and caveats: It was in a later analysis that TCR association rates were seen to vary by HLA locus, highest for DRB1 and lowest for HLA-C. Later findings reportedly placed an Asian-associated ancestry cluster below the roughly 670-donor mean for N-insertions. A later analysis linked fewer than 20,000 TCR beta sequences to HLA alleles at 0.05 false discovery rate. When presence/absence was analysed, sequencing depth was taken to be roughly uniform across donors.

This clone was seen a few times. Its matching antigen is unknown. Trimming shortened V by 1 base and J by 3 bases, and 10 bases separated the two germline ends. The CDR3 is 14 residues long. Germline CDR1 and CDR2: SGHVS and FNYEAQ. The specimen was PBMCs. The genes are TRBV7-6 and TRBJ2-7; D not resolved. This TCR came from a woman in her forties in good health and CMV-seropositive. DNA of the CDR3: TGTGCCAGCAGCTTAGAGGCAGCGAACTACGAGCAGTACTTC. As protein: CASSLEAANYEQYF.